These T cell receptor beta chains were read from a single sample in a study of T cell responses to AZD1222 COVID-19 vaccine. Clones were sequenced by immunoSEQ multiplex PCR, and TCRdb holds only the in-frame ones, with some missing. The data show 120,000 or so clones, 75% to 95% seen once. Specimen: peripheral blood, collected on day 0 of AZD1222 vaccination. These receptors were collected from an adult in good health. The CDR3 runs from the conserved cysteine through the conserved F or W. Each record gives: J gene, D gene, clone size, V gene, CDR3 protein, CDR3 DNA. A D gene is named only where the DNA matches it firmly. A row's size may be missing; if present it is once, few, many or a size class.

j_call: TRBJ1-6; d_call: -; clone_size: -; v_call: TRBV20-1; cdr3_aa: CSASLPGRTANSPLHF; cdr3_nt: TGCAGTGCTAGTCTGCCGGGACGCACGGCCAATTCACCCCTCCACTTT
j_call: TRBJ2-1; d_call: TRBD2; clone_size: -; v_call: TRBV5-8; cdr3_aa: CASSRLAGLF; cdr3_nt: TGTGCCAGCAGCCGACTAGCCGGGCTCTTC
j_call: TRBJ2-1; d_call: -; clone_size: -; v_call: TRBV29-1; cdr3_aa: CSVRGESSYNEQFF; cdr3_nt: TGCAGCGTTAGGGGCGAGAGCTCCTACAATGAGCAGTTCTTC
j_call: TRBJ2-1; d_call: TRBD2; clone_size: once; v_call: TRBV9; cdr3_aa: CASSPTSSGNYNEQFF; cdr3_nt: TGTGCCAGCAGCCCAACTTCTAGCGGAAATTACAATGAGCAGTTCTTC
j_call: TRBJ1-1; d_call: -; clone_size: -; v_call: TRBV30; cdr3_aa: CAWIQGPSTAFF; cdr3_nt: TGTGCCTGGATTCAGGGGCCGTCGACAGCTTTCTTT
j_call: TRBJ2-7; d_call: -; clone_size: -; v_call: TRBV30; cdr3_aa: CAWSVNGYEQYF; cdr3_nt: TGTGCCTGGAGTGTAAACGGCTACGAGCAGTACTTC
j_call: TRBJ2-2; d_call: -; clone_size: -; v_call: TRBV15; cdr3_aa: CATSRDRPGAGRTGELFF; cdr3_nt: TGTGCCACCAGCAGAGATCGACCAGGGGCAGGACGCACCGGGGAGCTGTTTTTT
j_call: TRBJ1-1; d_call: TRBD1; clone_size: -; v_call: TRBV5-1; cdr3_aa: CASSLDLQGVNTEAFF; cdr3_nt: TGCGCCAGCAGCTTGGATCTCCAGGGGGTGAATACTGAAGCTTTCTTT
j_call: TRBJ1-1; d_call: -; clone_size: -; v_call: TRBV25-1; cdr3_aa: CASSRLRDSNTEAFF; cdr3_nt: TGTGCCAGCAGCCGTCTAAGGGACTCGAACACTGAAGCTTTCTTT
j_call: TRBJ2-2; d_call: TRBD2; clone_size: -; v_call: TRBV5-4; cdr3_aa: CASSPGGIAGGLPGELFF; cdr3_nt: TGTGCCAGCAGCCCTGGAGGAATAGCGGGAGGCCTTCCCGGGGAGCTGTTTTTT
j_call: TRBJ1-1; d_call: -; clone_size: -; v_call: TRBV4-3; cdr3_aa: CASSQDRPPTEAFF; cdr3_nt: TGCGCCAGCAGCCAAGATCGCCCCCCCACTGAAGCTTTCTTT
j_call: TRBJ1-4; d_call: -; clone_size: -; v_call: TRBV27; cdr3_aa: CASSLFGPGGEKLFF; cdr3_nt: TGTGCCAGCAGTTTATTCGGCCCAGGAGGTGAAAAACTGTTTTTT
j_call: TRBJ1-2; d_call: -; clone_size: once; v_call: TRBV9; cdr3_aa: CASSAQGYYGYTF; cdr3_nt: TGTGCCAGCAGCGCCCAGGGGTACTATGGCTACACCTTC
j_call: TRBJ2-7; d_call: -; clone_size: -; v_call: TRBV5-4; cdr3_aa: CASSLDRSYEQYF; cdr3_nt: TGTGCCAGCAGCTTGGACAGATCCTACGAGCAGTACTTC
j_call: TRBJ2-7; d_call: -; clone_size: once; v_call: TRBV18; cdr3_aa: CASFAGSSYEQYF; cdr3_nt: TGTGCCAGCTTCGCGGGGAGTTCCTACGAGCAGTACTTC
j_call: TRBJ1-5; d_call: -; clone_size: -; v_call: TRBV27; cdr3_aa: CASSPGTGSNQPQHF; cdr3_nt: TGTGCCAGCAGTCCGGGGACGGGTAGCAATCAGCCCCAGCATTTT
j_call: TRBJ1-5; d_call: -; clone_size: -; v_call: TRBV6-5; cdr3_aa: CASRRDGNQPQHF; cdr3_nt: TGTGCCAGCAGGAGGGACGGCAATCAGCCCCAGCATTTT
j_call: TRBJ2-1; d_call: -; clone_size: -; v_call: TRBV7-2; cdr3_aa: CASSLVVLRGPYNEQFF; cdr3_nt: TGTGCCAGCAGCTTAGTAGTTTTGAGGGGACCCTACAATGAGCAGTTCTTC
j_call: TRBJ2-7; d_call: TRBD1; clone_size: -; v_call: TRBV2; cdr3_aa: CASRRLTRTGSYEQYF; cdr3_nt: TGTGCCAGCAGGCGACTTACAAGGACAGGTTCCTACGAGCAGTACTTC
j_call: TRBJ1-3; d_call: -; clone_size: -; v_call: TRBV18; cdr3_aa: CASSVTGSGNTIYF; cdr3_nt: TGTGCCAGCTCCGTGACAGGATCTGGAAACACCATATATTTT
j_call: TRBJ1-4; d_call: -; clone_size: few; v_call: TRBV19; cdr3_aa: CASQSVGSDEKLFF; cdr3_nt: TGTGCCAGTCAATCGGTTGGGAGTGATGAAAAACTGTTTTTT
j_call: TRBJ1-2; d_call: TRBD1; clone_size: -; v_call: TRBV2; cdr3_aa: CASRGQASSGGYTF; cdr3_nt: TGTGCCAGCAGAGGACAGGCGTCCTCGGGGGGCTACACCTTC
j_call: TRBJ2-3; d_call: -; clone_size: -; v_call: TRBV29-1; cdr3_aa: CSLEGATRTDTQYF; cdr3_nt: TGCAGCTTGGAAGGGGCGACCCGCACAGATACGCAGTATTTT
j_call: TRBJ2-3; d_call: TRBD1; clone_size: -; v_call: TRBV18; cdr3_aa: CASSPGTAIGGTDTQYF; cdr3_nt: TGTGCCAGCTCACCAGGGACAGCGATCGGTGGGACAGATACGCAGTATTTT
j_call: TRBJ2-7; d_call: TRBD2; clone_size: -; v_call: TRBV19; cdr3_aa: CASSSREGYEQYF; cdr3_nt: TGTGCCAGTAGTAGTCGGGAGGGCTACGAGCAGTACTTC
j_call: TRBJ2-1; d_call: -; clone_size: -; v_call: TRBV5-1; cdr3_aa: CASSLESRGPLNEQFF; cdr3_nt: TGCGCCAGCAGCTTGGAATCACGAGGGCCGCTCAATGAGCAGTTCTTC
j_call: TRBJ2-7; d_call: -; clone_size: -; v_call: TRBV23-1; cdr3_aa: CASSQCSRAPFYEQYF; cdr3_nt: TGCGCCAGCAGTCAATGCAGCCGGGCGCCTTTCTACGAGCAGTACTTC
j_call: TRBJ2-7; d_call: -; clone_size: -; v_call: TRBV19; cdr3_aa: CASSPAGRGHEQYF; cdr3_nt: TGTGCCAGTAGTCCCGCCGGCAGGGGCCACGAGCAGTACTTC
j_call: TRBJ1-5; d_call: -; clone_size: -; v_call: TRBV24-1; cdr3_aa: CATGTTAGTEPQHF; cdr3_nt: TGTGCCACCGGAACTACGGCGGGCACGGAGCCCCAGCATTTT
j_call: TRBJ1-1; d_call: -; clone_size: -; v_call: TRBV12-3/TRBV12-4; cdr3_aa: CASSLVPPGGAFF; cdr3_nt: TGTGCCAGCAGTTTAGTTCCGCCCGGGGGAGCTTTCTTT
j_call: TRBJ2-7; d_call: -; clone_size: -; v_call: TRBV21-1; cdr3_aa: CASSMGQALSYEQYF; cdr3_nt: TGTGCCAGCAGCATGGGACAGGCGCTCTCCTACGAGCAGTACTTC
j_call: TRBJ1-2; d_call: TRBD1; clone_size: -; v_call: TRBV5-5; cdr3_aa: CASSYPGGTGGDSGYTF; cdr3_nt: TGTGCCAGCAGCTACCCCGGAGGGACAGGGGGCGACTCTGGCTACACCTTC
j_call: TRBJ2-1; d_call: -; clone_size: -; v_call: TRBV6-4; cdr3_aa: CASSKSLVNEQFF; cdr3_nt: TGTGCCAGCAGTAAGTCCCTGGTCAATGAGCAGTTCTTC
j_call: TRBJ1-5; d_call: -; clone_size: -; v_call: TRBV5-5; cdr3_aa: CASSLNYAQPQHF; cdr3_nt: TGTGCCAGCAGTCTTAACTACGCTCAGCCCCAGCATTTT
j_call: TRBJ2-3; d_call: -; clone_size: -; v_call: TRBV15; cdr3_aa: CATSREMDSTDTQYF; cdr3_nt: TGTGCCACCAGCAGAGAGATGGATAGCACAGATACGCAGTATTTT
j_call: TRBJ2-3; d_call: TRBD2; clone_size: -; v_call: TRBV3-1/TRBV3-2; cdr3_aa: CASSQDWREGASTDTQYF; cdr3_nt: TGTGCCAGCAGCCAAGATTGGCGGGAGGGCGCGAGCACAGATACGCAGTATTTT
j_call: TRBJ2-3; d_call: -; clone_size: -; v_call: TRBV28; cdr3_aa: CASSNSPDTQYF; cdr3_nt: TGTGCCAGCAGCAACTCACCAGATACGCAGTATTTT
j_call: TRBJ2-1; d_call: -; clone_size: -; v_call: TRBV7-9; cdr3_aa: CASSLTGTTYNEQFF; cdr3_nt: TGTGCCAGCAGCTTAACGGGAACAACCTACAATGAGCAGTTCTTC
j_call: TRBJ1-4; d_call: -; clone_size: -; v_call: TRBV5-6; cdr3_aa: CASSFGTGNEKLFF; cdr3_nt: TGTGCCAGCAGCTTCGGGACGGGAAATGAAAAACTGTTTTTT
j_call: TRBJ1-3; d_call: TRBD1; clone_size: -; v_call: TRBV30; cdr3_aa: CAWTKQGAGNTIYF; cdr3_nt: TGTGCCTGGACCAAACAGGGGGCTGGAAACACCATATATTTT
j_call: TRBJ2-5; d_call: -; clone_size: few; v_call: TRBV2; cdr3_aa: CASSEYGGETQYF; cdr3_nt: TGTGCCAGCAGTGAATATGGAGGAGAGACCCAGTACTTC
j_call: TRBJ2-1; d_call: -; clone_size: -; v_call: TRBV7-9; cdr3_aa: CASSLFSGTYNEQFF; cdr3_nt: TGTGCCAGCAGCTTATTTAGCGGAACCTACAATGAGCAGTTCTTC
j_call: TRBJ2-1; d_call: -; clone_size: -; v_call: TRBV3-1/TRBV3-2; cdr3_aa: CASSQRDLYNEQFF; cdr3_nt: TGTGCCAGCAGCCAGAGGGACCTTTACAATGAGCAGTTCTTC
j_call: TRBJ1-4; d_call: -; clone_size: -; v_call: TRBV15; cdr3_aa: CATSRDGEGRGNEKLFF; cdr3_nt: TGTGCCACCAGCAGAGATGGGGAGGGACGCGGTAATGAAAAACTGTTTTTT
j_call: TRBJ1-5; d_call: -; clone_size: -; v_call: TRBV20-1; cdr3_aa: CSASSGDQPQHF; cdr3_nt: TGCAGTGCTAGTTCCGGGGATCAGCCCCAGCATTTT
j_call: TRBJ2-3; d_call: -; clone_size: -; v_call: TRBV3-1/TRBV3-2; cdr3_aa: CASSPEEGPHTQYF; cdr3_nt: TGTGCCAGCAGCCCAGAGGAGGGACCTCATACGCAGTATTTT
j_call: TRBJ2-2; d_call: -; clone_size: -; v_call: TRBV6-5; cdr3_aa: CASRRADTGELFF; cdr3_nt: TGTGCCAGCAGGAGGGCCGACACCGGGGAGCTGTTTTTT
j_call: TRBJ2-3; d_call: -; clone_size: -; v_call: TRBV10-3; cdr3_aa: CAIATSGVTDTQYF; cdr3_nt: TGTGCCATCGCAACGTCCGGGGTCACAGATACGCAGTATTTT
j_call: TRBJ2-3; d_call: TRBD2; clone_size: -; v_call: TRBV19; cdr3_aa: CASKPSGSMADTQYF; cdr3_nt: TGTGCCAGTAAACCTAGCGGGAGTATGGCAGATACGCAGTATTTT
j_call: TRBJ2-5; d_call: -; clone_size: -; v_call: TRBV7-8; cdr3_aa: CASSAQPQETQYF; cdr3_nt: TGTGCCAGCAGTGCACAGCCACAAGAGACCCAGTACTTC
j_call: TRBJ2-5; d_call: TRBD2; clone_size: -; v_call: TRBV5-4; cdr3_aa: CASSLRTSGMSQGTQYF; cdr3_nt: TGTGCCAGCAGCCTCCGGACTAGCGGGATGAGCCAGGGGACCCAGTACTTC
j_call: TRBJ1-2; d_call: -; clone_size: -; v_call: TRBV27; cdr3_aa: CASGAGAPYGYTF; cdr3_nt: TGTGCCAGCGGCGCCGGGGCCCCCTATGGCTACACCTTC
j_call: TRBJ2-4; d_call: TRBD1; clone_size: -; v_call: TRBV5-4; cdr3_aa: CASSGTEKNIQYF; cdr3_nt: TGTGCCAGCAGCGGGACAGAAAAAAACATTCAGTACTTC
j_call: TRBJ1-5; d_call: -; clone_size: few; v_call: TRBV5-5; cdr3_aa: CASSRDTEHQPQHF; cdr3_nt: TGTGCCAGCAGCCGGGACACCGAGCATCAGCCCCAGCATTTT
j_call: TRBJ1-2; d_call: -; clone_size: -; v_call: TRBV4-2; cdr3_aa: CASSQDPSPTDGYTF; cdr3_nt: TGTGCCAGCAGCCAAGATCCCAGCCCGACGGATGGCTACACCTTC
j_call: TRBJ1-4; d_call: -; clone_size: -; v_call: TRBV5-5; cdr3_aa: CASSPMWGLDEKLFF; cdr3_nt: TGTGCCAGCAGCCCCATGTGGGGGCTGGATGAAAAACTGTTTTTT
j_call: TRBJ2-2; d_call: TRBD2; clone_size: -; v_call: TRBV9; cdr3_aa: CASSLTGYGRAHHAGELFF; cdr3_nt: TGTGCCAGCAGCTTAACCGGCTACGGGAGGGCCCATCACGCCGGGGAGCTGTTTTTT
j_call: TRBJ1-3; d_call: TRBD1; clone_size: -; v_call: TRBV5-1; cdr3_aa: CASSTGQGSGNTIYF; cdr3_nt: TGCGCCAGCAGCACGGGACAGGGATCTGGAAACACCATATATTTT